A selection of T cell receptor beta chains follows, all from one sample in a study of shared clonotypes between healthy human individuals. Method: immunoSEQ multiplex PCR; TCRdb's copy keeps in-frame clones and lacks some. The repertoire has over 2,000,000 clones, 85% to 95% of them found once; the top ten carry more than 1.5%. Sample: naive CD8+ T cells from PBMCs. The receptors stem from a man in his late teens or twenties in good health. Some clones in this sample may be carry-over from other donors' samples. Each CDR3 is given with its conserved first and last residue. The D gene is left open where the match is weak. Expanded clones are given a class, and other clones once, few, many or no size at all.

v_call: TRBV11-2; cdr3_length: 16; d_call: .; j_call: TRBJ2-3; clone_size: .; cdr3_aa: CASSFLPPPSTDTQYF; cdr3_nt: TGTGCCAGCAGCTTTCTACCCCCTCCTAGCACAGATACGCAGTATTTT
v_call: TRBV28; cdr3_length: 18; d_call: .; j_call: TRBJ1-4; clone_size: .; cdr3_aa: CASSLRPADPRTSEKLFF; cdr3_nt: TGTGCCAGCAGTTTAAGGCCGGCCGACCCTCGTACTAGTGAAAAACTGTTTTTT
v_call: TRBV4-1; cdr3_length: 15; d_call: TRBD1; j_call: TRBJ1-1; clone_size: .; cdr3_aa: CASSRGTGAATEAFF; cdr3_nt: TGCGCCAGCAGCCGAGGGACAGGCGCTGCCACTGAAGCTTTCTTT
v_call: TRBV29-1; cdr3_length: 13; d_call: TRBD1; j_call: TRBJ2-7; clone_size: .; cdr3_aa: CSAMDRSSYEQYF; cdr3_nt: TGCAGCGCCATGGACAGGAGCTCCTACGAGCAGTACTTC
v_call: TRBV2; cdr3_length: 17; d_call: .; j_call: TRBJ2-7; clone_size: .; cdr3_aa: CASSEPPWGAGSYEQYF; cdr3_nt: TGTGCCAGCAGTGAACCCCCTTGGGGGGCGGGCTCCTACGAGCAGTACTTC
v_call: TRBV15; cdr3_length: 15; d_call: .; j_call: TRBJ2-1; clone_size: .; cdr3_aa: CATSRGTGGYNEQFF; cdr3_nt: TGTGCCACCAGCAGAGGGACAGGAGGGTACAATGAGCAGTTCTTC
v_call: TRBV27; cdr3_length: 14; d_call: .; j_call: TRBJ2-7; clone_size: .; cdr3_aa: CATRLLGKGYEQYF; cdr3_nt: TGTGCCACCAGGCTTTTAGGAAAGGGCTACGAGCAGTACTTC
v_call: TRBV13; cdr3_length: 15; d_call: .; j_call: TRBJ2-7; clone_size: .; cdr3_aa: CASSPARASVSEQYF; cdr3_nt: TGTGCCAGCAGCCCCGCCAGGGCAAGTGTAAGCGAGCAGTACTTC
v_call: TRBV4-1; cdr3_length: 13; d_call: TRBD1; j_call: TRBJ2-1; clone_size: once; cdr3_aa: CASSQDRGPEQFF; cdr3_nt: TGCGCCAGCAGCCAAGATAGGGGGCCTGAGCAGTTCTTC
v_call: TRBV29-1; cdr3_length: 11; d_call: .; j_call: TRBJ1-1; clone_size: .; cdr3_aa: CSVRDQRGAFF; cdr3_nt: TGCAGCGTCCGGGACCAAAGGGGAGCTTTCTTT
v_call: TRBV28; cdr3_length: 14; d_call: TRBD1; j_call: TRBJ1-4; clone_size: .; cdr3_aa: CASSPQGASEKLFF; cdr3_nt: TGTGCCAGCAGTCCACAGGGGGCGAGTGAAAAACTGTTTTTT
v_call: TRBV5-1; cdr3_length: 13; d_call: .; j_call: TRBJ2-7; clone_size: .; cdr3_aa: CASSLRTPYEQYF; cdr3_nt: TGCGCCAGCAGCTTGCGGACTCCCTACGAGCAGTACTTC
v_call: TRBV7-2; cdr3_length: 16; d_call: .; j_call: TRBJ2-1; clone_size: .; cdr3_aa: CASSPNLATPPGEQFF; cdr3_nt: TGTGCCAGCAGCCCAAATCTTGCCACCCCACCTGGTGAGCAGTTCTTC
v_call: TRBV4-1; cdr3_length: 17; d_call: TRBD1; j_call: TRBJ2-2; clone_size: .; cdr3_aa: CASSLTGTAVPTGELFF; cdr3_nt: TGCGCCAGCAGCCTAACCGGGACAGCCGTCCCCACCGGGGAGCTGTTTTTT
v_call: TRBV9; cdr3_length: 17; d_call: .; j_call: TRBJ1-2; clone_size: .; cdr3_aa: CASSERVEESESYGYTF; cdr3_nt: TGTGCCAGCAGCGAGAGAGTAGAGGAATCAGAGTCCTATGGCTACACCTTC
v_call: TRBV27; cdr3_length: 15; d_call: TRBD1; j_call: TRBJ2-1; clone_size: .; cdr3_aa: CASSLGDSRPNEQFF; cdr3_nt: TGTGCCAGCAGTTTGGGGGACAGTCGTCCCAATGAGCAGTTCTTC
v_call: TRBV30; cdr3_length: 12; d_call: .; j_call: TRBJ1-1; clone_size: .; cdr3_aa: CAWSVGVTEAFF; cdr3_nt: TGTGCCTGGAGTGTAGGGGTCACTGAAGCTTTCTTT
v_call: TRBV28; cdr3_length: 16; d_call: TRBD2; j_call: TRBJ2-1; clone_size: .; cdr3_aa: CASSLILAGGRNEQFF; cdr3_nt: TGTGCCAGCAGTTTAATACTAGCGGGAGGCAGGAATGAGCAGTTCTTC
v_call: TRBV7-9; cdr3_length: 14; d_call: .; j_call: TRBJ2-7; clone_size: .; cdr3_aa: CASSLVVPAGEQYF; cdr3_nt: TGTGCCAGCAGCTTAGTAGTCCCAGCAGGCGAGCAGTACTTC